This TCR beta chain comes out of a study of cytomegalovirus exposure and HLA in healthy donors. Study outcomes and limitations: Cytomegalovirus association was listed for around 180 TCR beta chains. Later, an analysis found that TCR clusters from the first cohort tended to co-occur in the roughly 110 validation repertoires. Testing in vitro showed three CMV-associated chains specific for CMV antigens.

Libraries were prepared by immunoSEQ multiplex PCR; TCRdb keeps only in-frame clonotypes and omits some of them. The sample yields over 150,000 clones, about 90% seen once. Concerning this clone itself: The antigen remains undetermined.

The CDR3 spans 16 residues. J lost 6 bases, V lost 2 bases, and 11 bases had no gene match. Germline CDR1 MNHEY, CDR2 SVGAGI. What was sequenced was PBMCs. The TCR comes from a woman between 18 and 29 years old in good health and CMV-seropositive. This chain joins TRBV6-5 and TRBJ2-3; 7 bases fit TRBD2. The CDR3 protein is CASSYTRGLGGDTQYF. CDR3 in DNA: TGTGCCAGCAGTTACACCCGGGGCTTGGGAGGGGATACGCAGTATTTT.